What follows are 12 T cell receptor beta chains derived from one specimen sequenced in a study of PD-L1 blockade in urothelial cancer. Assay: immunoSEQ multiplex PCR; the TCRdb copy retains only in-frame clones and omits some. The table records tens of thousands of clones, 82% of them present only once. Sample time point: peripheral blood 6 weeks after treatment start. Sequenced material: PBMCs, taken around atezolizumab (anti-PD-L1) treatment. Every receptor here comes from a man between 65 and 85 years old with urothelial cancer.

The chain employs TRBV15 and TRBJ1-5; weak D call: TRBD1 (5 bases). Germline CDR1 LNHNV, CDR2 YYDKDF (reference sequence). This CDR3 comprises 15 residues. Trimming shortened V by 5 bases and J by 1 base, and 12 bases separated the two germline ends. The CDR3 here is CATSPQVMSNQPQHF. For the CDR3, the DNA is TGTGCCACCAGCCCACAGGTCATGAGCAATCAGCCCCAGCATTTT. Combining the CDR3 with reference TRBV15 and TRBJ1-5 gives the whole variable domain DAMVIQNPRYQVTQFGKPVTLSCSQTLNHNVMYWYQQKSSQAPKLLFHYYDKDFNNEADTPDNFQSRRPNTSFCFLDIRSPGLGDTAMYLCATSPQVMSNQPQHFGDGTRLSIL.

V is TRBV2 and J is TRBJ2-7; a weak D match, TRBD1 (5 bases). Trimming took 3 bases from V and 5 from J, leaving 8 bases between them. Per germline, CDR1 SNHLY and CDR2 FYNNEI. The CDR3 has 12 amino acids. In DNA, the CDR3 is TGTGCCAGCAGTGAGGGCAGGGACGAGCAGTACTTC. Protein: CASSEGRDEQYF.

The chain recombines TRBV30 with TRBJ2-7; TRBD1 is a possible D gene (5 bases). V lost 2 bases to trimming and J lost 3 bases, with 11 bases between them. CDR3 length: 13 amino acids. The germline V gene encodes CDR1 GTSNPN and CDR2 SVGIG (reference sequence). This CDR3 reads CAWSRGLGYEQYF. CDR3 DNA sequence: TGTGCCTGGAGTAGGGGCCTGGGCTACGAGCAGTACTTC.

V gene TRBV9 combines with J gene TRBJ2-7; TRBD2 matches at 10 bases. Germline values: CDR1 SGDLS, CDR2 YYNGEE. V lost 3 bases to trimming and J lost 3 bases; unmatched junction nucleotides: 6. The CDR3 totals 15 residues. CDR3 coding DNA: TGTGCCAGCAGCGCGGGACTAGCGCTCAACTACGAGCAGTACTTC. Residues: CASSAGLALNYEQYF.

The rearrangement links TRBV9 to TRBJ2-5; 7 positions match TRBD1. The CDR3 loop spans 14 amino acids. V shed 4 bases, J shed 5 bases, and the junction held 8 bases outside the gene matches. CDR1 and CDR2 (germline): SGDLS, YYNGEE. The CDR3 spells CASSFPGQSETQYF. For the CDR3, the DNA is TGTGCCAGCAGCTTCCCGGGACAGTCGGAGACCCAGTACTTC.

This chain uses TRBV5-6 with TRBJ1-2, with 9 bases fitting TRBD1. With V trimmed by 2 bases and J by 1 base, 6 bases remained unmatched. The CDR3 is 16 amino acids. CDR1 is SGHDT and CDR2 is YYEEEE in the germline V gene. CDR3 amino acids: CASSLQGAIFNYGYTF. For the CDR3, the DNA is TGTGCCAGCAGCTTACAGGGGGCGATTTTTAACTATGGCTACACCTTC. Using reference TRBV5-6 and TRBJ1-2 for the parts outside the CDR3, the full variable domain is DAGVTQSPTHLIKTRGQQVTLRCSPKSGHDTVSWYQQALGQGPQFIFQYYEEEERQRGNFPDRFSGHQFPNYSSELNVNALLLGDSALYLCASSLQGAIFNYGYTFGSGTRLTVV.

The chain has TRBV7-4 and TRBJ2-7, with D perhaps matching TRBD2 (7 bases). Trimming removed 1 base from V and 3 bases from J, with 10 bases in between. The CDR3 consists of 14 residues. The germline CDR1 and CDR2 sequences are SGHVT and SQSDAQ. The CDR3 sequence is CASSLEGGDYEQYF. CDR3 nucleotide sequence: TGTGCCAGCAGCTTAGAGGGGGGGGACTACGAGCAGTACTTC. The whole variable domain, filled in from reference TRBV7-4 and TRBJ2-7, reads GAGVSQSPRYKVAKRGRDVALRCDSISGHVTLYWYRQTLGQGSEVLTYSQSDAQRDKSGRPSGRFSAERPERSVSTLKIQRTEQGDSAVYLCASSLEGGDYEQYFGPGTRLTVT.

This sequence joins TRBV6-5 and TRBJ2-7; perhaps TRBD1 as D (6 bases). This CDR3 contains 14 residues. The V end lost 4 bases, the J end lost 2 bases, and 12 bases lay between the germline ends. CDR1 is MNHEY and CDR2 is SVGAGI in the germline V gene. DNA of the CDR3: TGTGCCAGCAGTTTCGTTGCAGGGGCCTACGAGCAGTACTTC. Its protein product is CASSFVAGAYEQYF.

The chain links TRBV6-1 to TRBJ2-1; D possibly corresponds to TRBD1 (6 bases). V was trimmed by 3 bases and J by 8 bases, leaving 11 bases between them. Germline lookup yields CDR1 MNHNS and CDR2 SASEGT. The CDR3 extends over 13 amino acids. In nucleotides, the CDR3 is TGTGCCAGCAGTGAGAGAGAGGGGGATGAGCAGTTCTTC. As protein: CASSEREGDEQFF.

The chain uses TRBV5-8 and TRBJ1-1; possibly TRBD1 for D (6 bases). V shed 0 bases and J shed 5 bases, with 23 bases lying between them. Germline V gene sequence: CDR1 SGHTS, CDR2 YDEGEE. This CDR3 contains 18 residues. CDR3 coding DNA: TGTGCCAGCAGCTTGGGATACCCAGGGGCGCCTGATGGGACTGAAGCTTTCTTT. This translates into CASSLGYPGAPDGTEAFF.

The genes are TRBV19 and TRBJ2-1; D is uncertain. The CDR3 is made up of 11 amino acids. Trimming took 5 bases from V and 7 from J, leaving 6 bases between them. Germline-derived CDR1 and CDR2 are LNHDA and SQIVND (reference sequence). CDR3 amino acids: CASSFRNEQFF. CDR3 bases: TGTGCCAGTAGTTTCCGGAATGAGCAGTTCTTC.

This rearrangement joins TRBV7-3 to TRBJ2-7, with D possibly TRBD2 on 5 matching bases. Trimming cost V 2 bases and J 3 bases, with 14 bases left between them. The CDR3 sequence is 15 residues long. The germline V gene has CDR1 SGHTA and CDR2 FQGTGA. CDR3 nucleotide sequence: TGTGCCAGCAGCTTAGGTCGGGGTCCAATCTACGAGCAGTACTTC. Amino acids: CASSLGRGPIYEQYF.